The TCR beta chain described here comes from a study of shared clonotypes between healthy human individuals. V was trimmed by 4 bases and J by 4 bases, leaving 23 bases between them. Germline assignment: CDR1 SGHDT and CDR2 YYEEEE. This CDR3 is built from 17 residues. This clone was recorded once. Libraries were prepared by immunoSEQ multiplex PCR; TCRdb keeps only in-frame clonotypes and omits some of them. Of around 1.6 million clones listed, nearly 99% are singletons. The specimen sequenced was naive CD4+ T cells sorted from blood. Subset: CD45RA+ positively selected. The gene calls are TRBV5-6 and TRBJ2-5, with D unclear. The clonotype comes from a man younger than 45 in good health. The CDR3 DNA is TGTGCCAGCAGCCAAGATCCCTGGGCAGTCCAACGAGAGACCCAGTACTTC. This sequence encodes CASSQDPWAVQRETQYF.